One and the same sample provided the 3 T cell receptor beta chains below, sequenced in a study of blood T cell repertoires in COVID-19. Clones were sequenced by immunoSEQ multiplex PCR, and TCRdb holds only the in-frame ones, with some missing. The repertoire includes around 200,000 clones, about 85% of them detected once, and around 19% sits in the top ten. The specimen sequenced was PBMCs or T cells enriched from blood (not recorded which). These receptors came from a man in his forties who had recovered from COVID-19.

This chain connects TRBV19 to TRBJ2-7, with 11 bases matching TRBD1. This CDR3 region has 15 residues. Germline lookup yields CDR1 LNHDA and CDR2 SQIVND (reference sequence). Trimming took 3 bases from V and 4 from J; bases not matched to a gene: 5. The CDR3 DNA is TGTGCCAGTAGTATCTCCGGGACAGGGGGATACGAGCAGTACTTC. This sequence encodes CASSISGTGGYEQYF.

This chain joins TRBV7-9 and TRBJ1-1; D is perhaps TRBD1 (5 bases). CDR1 is SEHNR and CDR2 is FQNEAQ in the germline V gene (reference sequence). This CDR3 has 17 amino acids. V dropped 4 bases and J dropped 3 bases, with 21 bases sitting between them. CDR3 residues: CASSSSRGIVGHTEAFF. The DNA for the CDR3 is TGTGCCAGCAGCTCCAGTCGGGGGATTGTGGGCCACACTGAAGCTTTCTTT. The variable domain in full, with the rest retrieved from reference TRBV7-9 and TRBJ1-1, is DTGVSQNPRHKITKRGQNVTFRCDPISEHNRLYWYRQTLGQGPEFLTYFQNEAQLEKSRLLSDRFSAERPKGSFSTLEIQRTEQGDSAMYLCASSSSRGIVGHTEAFFGQGTRLTVV.

The V gene is TRBV5-6, the J gene TRBJ2-3; TRBD2 aligns across 7 bases. Unmatched junction bases numbered 7, after V lost 1 base and J lost 2 bases. The CDR3 runs to 16 residues. Germline V gives CDR1 SGHDT, CDR2 YYEEEE. CDR3 loop: CASSLYGRGVTDTQYF. The CDR3 DNA sequence: TGTGCCAGCAGCTTGTACGGCCGGGGGGTCACAGATACGCAGTATTTT.